Following are 27 T cell receptor beta chains from one sample sequenced in a study of T cells in Graves' hyperthyroidism and ophthalmopathy (dated by TCRdb to the late 2010s). The library was produced with multiplex PCR. The sequencer was an Illumina HiSeq 2000. The TCR beta CDR3 regions were amplified from RNA transcripts. The TCR CDR3 was subjected to a first round of RT-PCR using the HTBI primer set and the Qiagen OneStep RT-PCR kit. TCRdb reprocessed the public reads (quality trimming at Q25 with fastp, clone calling with MiXCR) and kept in-frame beta chains. CDR3 protein sequences are deduplicated, and each keeps its most common genes and DNA. For this sample there are more than 300,000 distinct CDR3 sequences; around 14% appear just once. Roughly 25% of the sample lies in the top ten. Sequenced material: blood. The receptors shown here come from a woman younger than 45 with Graves' hyperthyroidism.

The V and J genes are TRBV20-1 and TRBJ2-2; TRBD1 aligns across 7 bases. Germline V gene lookup returns CDR1 DFQATT and CDR2 SNEGSKA (reference sequence). The J segment lost 6 bases and the V segment lost 0 bases, leaving 7 bases of the junction unmatched. The CDR3 has 15 residues. CDR3 protein: CSAREDRRAAGELFF. Written as DNA, the CDR3 is TGCAGTGCTAGAGAGGACAGGCGAGCGGCCGGGGAGCTGTTTTTT.

This clonotype was detected many times. The chain couples TRBV7-8 to TRBJ2-5, with 7 bases aligning to TRBD1. Trimming cost V 4 bases and J 2 bases; bases outside gene matches: 4. This CDR3 has 14 amino acids. Per germline, CDR1 SGHVS and CDR2 FQNEAQ. The CDR3 coding sequence is TGTGCCAGCAGCTATGGGACAGCTCAAGAGACCCAGTACTTC. It codes for CASSYGTAQETQYF.

This clonotype appeared many times. This chain uses TRBV19 with TRBJ2-7; TRBD2 might be the D (5 bases). Germline loops: CDR1 LNHDA, CDR2 SQIVND (reference sequence). V was trimmed by 6 bases and J by 3 bases, leaving 15 bases between them. There are 14 residues in the CDR3. Here the CDR3 DNA reads TGTGCCAGTAGGCGCAGCGGATCGGTCTACGAGCAGTACTTC. This sequence encodes CASRRSGSVYEQYF.

This clonotype was detected ten times or more. This chain uses TRBV28 with TRBJ2-6, with D tentatively TRBD1 (5 bases). V was trimmed by 3 bases and J by 2 bases, leaving 8 bases between them. CDR1 MDHEN and CDR2 SYDVKM come from the germline V gene. This CDR3 has 15 amino acids. The CDR3 loop reads CASSLWTTGANVLTF. The DNA for the CDR3 is TGTGCCAGCAGTTTGTGGACAACTGGGGCCAACGTCCTGACTTTC. Full variable domain (rest looked up from reference TRBV28 and TRBJ2-6): DVKVTQSSRYLVKRTGEKVFLECVQDMDHENMFWYRQDPGLGLRLIYFSYDVKMKEKGDIPEGYSVSREKKERFSLILESASTNQTSMYLCASSLWTTGANVLTFGAGSRLTVL.

The sample holds a few counts of this clonotype. The rearrangement joins TRBV7-9 to TRBJ2-3, with D perhaps TRBD2 (6 bases). From germline, CDR1 is SEHNR and CDR2 FQNEAQ (reference sequence). Trimming cost V 5 bases and J 1 base, with 19 bases left between them. The CDR3 has 17 residues. The CDR3 loop is CASSPGGRTGGTDTQYF. The CDR3 nucleotides are TGTGCCAGCAGCCCCGGGGGTAGAACGGGAGGCACAGATACGCAGTATTTT. The entire variable domain, with the rest obtained from reference TRBV7-9 and TRBJ2-3, is as follows: DTGVSQNPRHKITKRGQNVTFRCDPISEHNRLYWYRQTLGQGPEFLTYFQNEAQLEKSRLLSDRFSAERPKGSFSTLEIQRTEQGDSAMYLCASSPGGRTGGTDTQYFGPGTRLTVL.

This clonotype was found a few times. A junction end diverges from the germline sequence, so it may reflect a read error. V is TRBV18 and J is TRBJ1-3; D ambiguous. The germline V gene has CDR1 KGHSH and CDR2 LQKENI. This CDR3 has 15 residues. CDR3 nucleotide sequence: TGTGCCAGCTCGCCACTTGGAGACTCTGGAAACACCATATATTTT. Translation: CASSPLGDSGNTIYF.

This clonotype was recorded at least ten times. The chain couples TRBV6-5 to TRBJ2-7; tentatively, D is TRBD2 (5 bases). Germline V gene lookup returns CDR1 MNHEY and CDR2 SVGAGI. This CDR3 is 15 amino acids long. V was shortened by 2 bases and J by 3 bases, with 14 bases between the two germline ends. CDR3 protein: CASSYRGVSDYEQYF. DNA for the CDR3: TGTGCCAGCAGTTACCGGGGAGTGAGTGACTACGAGCAGTACTTC.

The rearrangement links TRBV5-4 to TRBJ2-7; 9 bases agree with TRBD1. The CDR3 covers 13 residues. Germline values: CDR1 SGHNT, CDR2 YYREEE (reference sequence). The V segment lost 2 bases and the J segment 6 bases; nucleotides outside the gene matches: 3. The CDR3 sequence: CASSFQDRGEQYF. For the CDR3, the DNA is TGTGCCAGCAGCTTCCAGGACAGGGGCGAGCAGTACTTC.

This clonotype has ten or more counts. The CDR3 reads CASRPPGLAPPNTGELFF. CDR3 nucleotide sequence: TGTGCCAGCAGACCTCCGGGACTAGCCCCTCCGAACACCGGGGAGCTGTTTTTT. The gene calls are TRBV2 and TRBJ2-2; 9 bases map to TRBD2. This CDR3 has 18 amino acids. Trimming cost V 6 bases and J 0 bases; bases outside gene matches: 11. Germline V gives CDR1 SNHLY, CDR2 FYNNEI.

This clonotype has ten or more counts. The V gene is TRBV28, the J gene TRBJ2-7; D is tentatively TRBD1 or TRBD2 (5 bases each). Germline V gene data show CDR1 as MDHEN and CDR2 as SYDVKM. The CDR3 is 15 residues long. Trimming cost V 5 bases and J 2 bases, with 16 bases left between them. The CDR3 DNA is TGTGCCAGCAGTACCCTTTCGGGACCCGCCTACGAGCAGTACTTC. Protein sequence: CASSTLSGPAYEQYF. The variable domain in full, completed from reference TRBV28 and TRBJ2-7, reads DVKVTQSSRYLVKRTGEKVFLECVQDMDHENMFWYRQDPGLGLRLIYFSYDVKMKEKGDIPEGYSVSREKKERFSLILESASTNQTSMYLCASSTLSGPAYEQYFGPGTRLTVT.

The CDR3 spells CASSLGQGGSEQYF. The CDR3 DNA sequence: TGCGCCAGCAGCCTGGGACAGGGGGGGAGCGAGCAGTACTTC. The chain uses TRBV4-3 and TRBJ2-7; TRBD1 matches 11 bases. The CDR3 spans 14 residues. The ends lost 4 bases at V and 6 bases at J; junction bases unmatched: 5. In germline, CDR1 is LGHNA, CDR2 YSLEER.

There are many counts of this clonotype. V and J are TRBV28 and TRBJ2-3, with D perhaps TRBD1 (6 bases). V dropped 8 bases and J dropped 5 bases, with 17 bases sitting between them. Germline CDR1 is MDHEN and CDR2 is SYDVKM. The CDR3 sequence is 14 residues long. CDR3 sequence: CASAKGGDQDTQYF. The DNA for the CDR3 is TGTGCCAGCGCGAAAGGGGGTGATCAAGATACGCAGTATTTT.

This clonotype was picked up many times. The rearrangement links TRBV11-2 to TRBJ2-4, with D possibly matching TRBD1 (7 bases). The V gene lost 5 bases and the J gene lost 3 bases, with 20 bases spanning the gap. Germline-derived CDR1 and CDR2 are SGHAT and FQNNGV. The CDR3 totals 17 residues. CDR3 amino acids: CASSLTGRMAGKNIQYF. The CDR3 region has the DNA TGTGCCAGCAGCCTGACAGGGAGGATGGCAGGCAAAAACATTCAGTACTTC. Based on the CDR3 plus reference TRBV11-2 and TRBJ2-4, the full variable domain is EAGVAQSPRYKIIEKRQSVAFWCNPISGHATLYWYQQILGQGPKLLIQFQNNGVVDDSQLPKDRFSAERLKGVDSTLKIQPAKLEDSAVYLCASSLTGRMAGKNIQYFGAGTRLSVL.

This clonotype has only a few counts. The chain couples TRBV29-1 to TRBJ2-2, with 9 bases fitting TRBD2. The CDR3 consists of 16 residues. The V and J ends lost 0 bases and 5 bases, in that order; junction bases with no gene match: 7. Germline CDR1 SQVTM, CDR2 ANQGSEA. CDR3 in amino acids: CSVEDPGLAPTGELFF. The DNA of the CDR3 is TGCAGCGTTGAAGATCCGGGACTAGCTCCAACCGGGGAGCTGTTTTTT.

There are many counts of this clonotype. The J gene is TRBJ2-5, the V gene TRBV30; the D call may be TRBD1 or TRBD2 (5 bases each). This CDR3 region has 11 residues. The germline V and J ends were trimmed by 0 bases and 11 bases, with 10 bases remaining between them. The germline CDR1 and CDR2 sequences are GTSNPN and SVGIG (reference sequence). The CDR3 is CAWSVSGPQYF. CDR3 coding DNA: TGTGCCTGGAGTGTATCGGGACCACAGTACTTC.

The chain joins TRBV27 to TRBJ2-6; D remains ambiguous. The CDR3 has 17 residues. V was cut by 4 bases and J by 0 bases, with 13 bases left in between. The V gene's germline CDR1 is MNHEY and CDR2 SMNVEV (reference sequence). As DNA, the CDR3 is TGTGCCAGCAGTTCCCCGGGCCTGAGCTCTGGGGCCAACGTCCTGACTTTC. Residues: CASSSPGLSSGANVLTF.

This clonotype appeared many times. V gene TRBV12-3 or TRBV12-4 combines with J gene TRBJ2-5; 9 nucleotides align to TRBD1. The CDR3 consists of 14 residues. V shed 6 bases, J shed 5 bases, and the junction held 7 bases outside the gene matches. In DNA, the CDR3 is TGTGCCAGCAGGAAAACAGGGGGCGGGGAGACCCAGTACTTC. Amino acid sequence: CASRKTGGGETQYF.

This chain links TRBV20-1 with TRBJ1-2; 8 positions agree with TRBD1. Germline V gives CDR1 DFQATT, CDR2 SNEGSKA (reference sequence). V lost 6 bases to trimming and J lost 4 bases; unmatched junction nucleotides: 7. The CDR3 has 13 residues. CDR3: CSALLDRAYGYTF. DNA of the CDR3: TGCAGTGCGCTACTGGACAGGGCCTATGGCTACACCTTC.

This clonotype was seen repeatedly, ten times or more. The V call is TRBV20-1, the J call TRBJ1-1; 8 nucleotides line up with TRBD1. V trimming: 0 bases; J trimming: 1 base; junction bases outside the gene matches: 7. Per the germline V gene, CDR1 is DFQATT and CDR2 is SNEGSKA (reference sequence). CDR3 length: 16 amino acids. The CDR3 here is CSARDQAGGSNTEAFF. CDR3 in DNA: TGCAGTGCTAGAGATCAAGCAGGGGGCTCGAACACTGAAGCTTTCTTT.

This clonotype has only one observation. The chain employs TRBV13 and TRBJ2-5; TRBD1 matches 9 bases. Germline V gene data show CDR1 as PRHDT and CDR2 as FYEKMQ (reference sequence). The J segment lost 4 bases and the V segment lost 4 bases, leaving 7 bases of the junction unmatched. CDR3 length: 15 amino acids. DNA of the CDR3: TGTGCCAGCAGCTCGGACAGGGGAGGAAGAGAGACCCAGTACTTC. The encoded protein is CASSSDRGGRETQYF.

There are many counts of this clonotype. The chain couples TRBV11-2 to TRBJ2-3, with unresolved D. CDR1 is SGHAT and CDR2 is FQNNGV in the germline V gene. This CDR3 contains 12 residues. The ends were cut back, 0 bases at V and 7 bases at J, with 5 bases in the middle. CDR3 region: CASSLERNTQYF. In DNA, the CDR3 is TGTGCCAGCAGCTTAGAAAGAAATACGCAGTATTTT. Looking up the rest from reference TRBV11-2 and TRBJ2-3 gives the full variable domain: EAGVAQSPRYKIIEKRQSVAFWCNPISGHATLYWYQQILGQGPKLLIQFQNNGVVDDSQLPKDRFSAERLKGVDSTLKIQPAKLEDSAVYLCASSLERNTQYFGPGTRLTVL.

The chain couples TRBV4-2 to TRBJ1-5; weak D call: TRBD1 (5 bases). In germline, CDR1 is LGHNA, CDR2 YNFKEQ. The CDR3 sequence is 15 residues long. Trimming shortened V by 2 bases and J by 6 bases, and 14 bases separated the two germline ends. CDR3 nucleotide sequence: TGTGCCAGCAGCCAAACAATGGGGGGGAGTCAGCCCCAGCATTTT. Encoded protein: CASSQTMGGSQPQHF.

The gene calls are TRBV20-1 and TRBJ2-7, with D perhaps TRBD2 (5 bases). The CDR3 covers 15 residues. Germline V gene lookup returns CDR1 DFQATT and CDR2 SNEGSKA (reference sequence). Trimming removed 3 bases at V and 0 bases at J, with 15 bases between. This CDR3 is CSASWGRTRSYEQYF. As DNA, the CDR3 is TGCAGTGCTAGCTGGGGTAGGACTCGCTCCTACGAGCAGTACTTC.

This clonotype was counted only a few times. The DNA for the CDR3 is TGTGCCAGCAGCTTAGATCTTGGCGAGCAGTACTTC. Its translation: CASSLDLGEQYF. The rearrangement links TRBV11-2 to TRBJ2-7; D not resolved. The CDR3 sequence is 12 residues long. V gave up 0 bases and J gave up 6 bases, with 6 bases separating them. Germline V gives CDR1 SGHAT, CDR2 FQNNGV.

This clonotype was seen many times. The CDR3 DNA reads as TGTGCCAGCAGCTTAGACCTCGGGGGCACGAACACCGGGGAGCTGTTTTTT. Amino acids: CASSLDLGGTNTGELFF. V and J are TRBV11-3 and TRBJ2-2, with D perhaps TRBD1 or TRBD2 (6 bases each). The CDR3 has 17 amino acids. From germline, CDR1 is SGHNT and CDR2 YENEEA. V lost 0 bases to trimming and J lost 0 bases, with 11 bases between them.

CDR3 DNA sequence: TGTGCCAGCAGCCAAGATCGGCCAGGGGTAGAGGGCAGCAATCAGCCCCAGCATTTT. Protein sequence: CASSQDRPGVEGSNQPQHF. The rearrangement uses TRBV3-1 and TRBJ1-5, with TRBD1 as a possible D gene (6 bases). The CDR3 has 19 amino acids. In germline, CDR1 is LGHDT, CDR2 YNNKEL (reference sequence). The V end was cut by 0 bases, the J end by 1 base, with 19 bases between.

The genes are TRBV11-2 and TRBJ2-3; 8 nucleotides align to TRBD2. Germline CDR1 reads SGHAT; CDR2 reads FQNNGV. After removal of 3 bases from V and 0 bases from J, the junction contained 8 bases not matched to a gene. The CDR3 consists of 17 residues. The chain's CDR3 is CASSLLAGRASTDTQYF. The CDR3 nucleotides read TGTGCCAGCAGCTTGCTAGCGGGCCGGGCTAGCACAGATACGCAGTATTTT.